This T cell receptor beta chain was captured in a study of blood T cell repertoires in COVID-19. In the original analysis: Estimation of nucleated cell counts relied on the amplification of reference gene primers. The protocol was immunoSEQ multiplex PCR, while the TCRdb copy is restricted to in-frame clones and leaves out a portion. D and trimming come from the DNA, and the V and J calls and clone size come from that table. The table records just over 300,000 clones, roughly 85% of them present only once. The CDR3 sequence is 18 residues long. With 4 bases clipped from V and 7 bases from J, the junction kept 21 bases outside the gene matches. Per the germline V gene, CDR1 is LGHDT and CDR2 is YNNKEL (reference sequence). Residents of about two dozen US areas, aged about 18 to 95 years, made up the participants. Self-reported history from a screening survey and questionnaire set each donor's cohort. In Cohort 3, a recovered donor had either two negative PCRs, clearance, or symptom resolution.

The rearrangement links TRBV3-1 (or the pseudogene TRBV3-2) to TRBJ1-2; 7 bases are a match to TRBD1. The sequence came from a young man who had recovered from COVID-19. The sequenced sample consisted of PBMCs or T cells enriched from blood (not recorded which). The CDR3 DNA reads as TGTGCCAGCAGCCGTAAGGGGGCTAAGGCAGGGGCACTTCGTGGCTACACCTTC. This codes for CASSRKGAKAGALRGYTF.